Listed below are T cell receptor beta chains from one sample, sequenced in a study of blood T cells in healthy people across ages. TCRdb re-analysed the 5' RACE reads in MiXCR, keeping a single row per CDR3 protein. Here the sample spans 550,000 to 800,000 distinct CDR3 sequences, roughly 21% being singletons. The specimen was blood. The receptor set was obtained from a man between 70 and 80 years old in good health. CDR3s include the opening cysteine and the closing phenylalanine or tryptophan. D genes are given only for firm matches. The size field is filled for only some rows; it gives once, few, many or a size class.

cdr3_length: 16
clone_size: few
j_call: TRBJ1-2
d_call: TRBD1
v_call: TRBV28
cdr3_nt: TGTGCCAGCAGTTTAGGACAGGGTCCGCCTGGCGAAGGCTACACCTTC
cdr3_aa: CASSLGQGPPGEGYTF

cdr3_length: 12
clone_size: few
j_call: TRBJ2-1
d_call: -
v_call: TRBV29-1
cdr3_nt: TGCAGCGTTGGATACGGGAAGTCTGAGCAGTTCTTC
cdr3_aa: CSVGYGKSEQFF

cdr3_length: 15
clone_size: -
j_call: TRBJ1-3
d_call: -
v_call: TRBV2
cdr3_nt: TGTGCCAGCAGTGAAGCGAACAGGGAGAGAAACACCATATATTTT
cdr3_aa: CASSEANRERNTIYF

cdr3_length: 13
clone_size: many
j_call: TRBJ2-7
d_call: -
v_call: TRBV5-1
cdr3_nt: TGCGCCAGCAGCGCTACAGCCCTCCACGAGCAGTACTTC
cdr3_aa: CASSATALHEQYF

cdr3_length: 13
clone_size: few
j_call: TRBJ2-1
d_call: -
v_call: TRBV29-1
cdr3_nt: TGCAGCGTTATCCGGGACACTTACAATGAGCAGTTCTTC
cdr3_aa: CSVIRDTYNEQFF

cdr3_length: 14
clone_size: few
j_call: TRBJ2-1
d_call: -
v_call: TRBV20-1
cdr3_nt: TGCAGTGCTAGAAAATCGACAGGCCTACCTGAGCAGTTCTTC
cdr3_aa: CSARKSTGLPEQFF

cdr3_length: 14
clone_size: -
j_call: TRBJ1-4
d_call: TRBD1
v_call: TRBV12-3/TRBV12-4
cdr3_nt: TGTGCCAGCAGTTTCGGGACAGGGAAGGAAAAACTGTTTTTT
cdr3_aa: CASSFGTGKEKLFF

cdr3_length: 12
clone_size: -
j_call: TRBJ2-5
d_call: TRBD2
v_call: TRBV20-1
cdr3_nt: TGCAGTGCTGGGGGGGGAAAAGAGACCCAGTACTTC
cdr3_aa: CSAGGGKETQYF

cdr3_length: 11
clone_size: -
j_call: TRBJ1-1
d_call: -
v_call: TRBV28
cdr3_nt: TGTGCCAGCAGTTTAGGGACTCGCGCTTTCTTT
cdr3_aa: CASSLGTRAFF

cdr3_length: 16
clone_size: -
j_call: TRBJ1-6
d_call: -
v_call: TRBV13
cdr3_nt: TGTGCCAGCAGCTACCGGGGGGGACCCTATAATTCACCCCTCCACTTT
cdr3_aa: CASSYRGGPYNSPLHF

cdr3_length: 15
clone_size: many
j_call: TRBJ2-6
d_call: -
v_call: TRBV6-2/TRBV6-3
cdr3_nt: TGTGCCAGCAGTTTAGTGATTTCTGGGGCCAACGTCCTGACTTTC
cdr3_aa: CASSLVISGANVLTF

cdr3_length: 16
clone_size: -
j_call: TRBJ2-5
d_call: TRBD2
v_call: TRBV15
cdr3_nt: TGTGCCACCAGCAGAGGGGGGACTAGCGGGATTGAGACCCAGTACTTC
cdr3_aa: CATSRGGTSGIETQYF

cdr3_length: 16
clone_size: many
j_call: TRBJ2-3
d_call: -
v_call: TRBV3-1
cdr3_nt: TGTGCCAGCAGCCAAGGTACCACAACGGGCCCGGATACGCAGTATTTT
cdr3_aa: CASSQGTTTGPDTQYF

cdr3_length: 15
clone_size: -
j_call: TRBJ1-2
d_call: -
v_call: TRBV11-1
cdr3_nt: TGTGCCAGCAGCCCAGACGTCCGGACAGCCTATGGCTACACCTTC
cdr3_aa: CASSPDVRTAYGYTF

cdr3_length: 16
clone_size: -
j_call: TRBJ2-3
d_call: TRBD2
v_call: TRBV3-1
cdr3_nt: TGTGCCAGCAGCCAAGAAGGGACTAGGGGCACAGATACGCAGTATTTT
cdr3_aa: CASSQEGTRGTDTQYF

cdr3_length: 10
clone_size: few
j_call: TRBJ2-7
d_call: -
v_call: TRBV29-1
cdr3_nt: TGCAGCGTTGGGCACTACGAGCAGTACTTC
cdr3_aa: CSVGHYEQYF

cdr3_length: 15
clone_size: -
j_call: TRBJ1-6
d_call: -
v_call: TRBV4-2
cdr3_nt: TGTGCCAGCAGCCAAGTCCAGGGGATTGATTCACCCCTCCACTTT
cdr3_aa: CASSQVQGIDSPLHF

cdr3_length: 13
clone_size: few
j_call: TRBJ2-5
d_call: -
v_call: TRBV3-1
cdr3_nt: TGTGCCAGCAGCCAAGATATGGCGGGGACCAGATACTTC
cdr3_aa: CASSQDMAGTRYF

cdr3_length: 14
clone_size: -
j_call: TRBJ2-5
d_call: -
v_call: TRBV2
cdr3_nt: TGTGCCAGCAGGGTCAGTGCTTACCAAGAGACCCAGTACTTC
cdr3_aa: CASRVSAYQETQYF

cdr3_length: 13
clone_size: many
j_call: TRBJ1-6
d_call: -
v_call: TRBV7-9
cdr3_nt: TGTGCCAGCAGCGACCAGGGGTATTCACCCCTCCACTTT
cdr3_aa: CASSDQGYSPLHF

cdr3_length: 14
clone_size: -
j_call: TRBJ2-1
d_call: TRBD2
v_call: TRBV5-1
cdr3_nt: TGCGCCAGCAGCCAGTCAGCGGGAGGGCATGAGCAGTTCTTC
cdr3_aa: CASSQSAGGHEQFF

cdr3_length: 15
clone_size: few
j_call: TRBJ2-1
d_call: TRBD2
v_call: TRBV7-8
cdr3_nt: TGTGCCAGCAGCGCGGGACTAGCGGGAGACTGTGAGCAGTTCTTC
cdr3_aa: CASSAGLAGDCEQFF

cdr3_length: 15
clone_size: few
j_call: TRBJ1-5
d_call: -
v_call: TRBV25-1
cdr3_nt: TGTGCCAGCAGTGAGGAAGGGACAACGCATCAGCCCCAGCATTTT
cdr3_aa: CASSEEGTTHQPQHF

cdr3_length: 19
clone_size: -
j_call: TRBJ2-6
d_call: -
v_call: TRBV6-5
cdr3_nt: TGTGCCAGCAGTTACCGTAAAGGGATCCTTGGCTCTGGGGCCAACGTCCTGACTTTC
cdr3_aa: CASSYRKGILGSGANVLTF

cdr3_length: 13
clone_size: few
j_call: TRBJ1-4
d_call: -
v_call: TRBV5-5
cdr3_nt: TGTGCCAGCAGCTTGGGCGAGATCGGGGGACTGTTTTTT
cdr3_aa: CASSLGEIGGLFF

cdr3_length: 15
clone_size: -
j_call: TRBJ2-1
d_call: -
v_call: TRBV5-1
cdr3_nt: TGCGCCAGCAGCATGGACAGAGTAGGTAGAGATGAGCAGTTCTTC
cdr3_aa: CASSMDRVGRDEQFF

cdr3_length: 15
clone_size: -
j_call: TRBJ2-7
d_call: TRBD1
v_call: TRBV7-9
cdr3_nt: TGTGCCAGCAGCCCGGACAGGTTGGGGACCTACGAGCAGTACTTC
cdr3_aa: CASSPDRLGTYEQYF

cdr3_length: 11
clone_size: -
j_call: TRBJ2-5
d_call: -
v_call: TRBV6-2/TRBV6-3
cdr3_nt: TGTGCCAGCAGTTACTCGATGACCCAGTACTTC
cdr3_aa: CASSYSMTQYF

cdr3_length: 15
clone_size: -
j_call: TRBJ2-1
d_call: TRBD2
v_call: TRBV6-1
cdr3_nt: TGTGCCAGCAGTGAATCTGGGACTAGGGGAAATGAGCAGTTCTTC
cdr3_aa: CASSESGTRGNEQFF

cdr3_length: 14
clone_size: few
j_call: TRBJ1-1
d_call: -
v_call: TRBV5-1
cdr3_nt: TGCGCCAGCAGCTTGGGGACACAGAACACTGAAGCTTTCTTT
cdr3_aa: CASSLGTQNTEAFF

cdr3_length: 15
clone_size: -
j_call: TRBJ2-7
d_call: TRBD1
v_call: TRBV9
cdr3_nt: TGTGCCAGCAGCGTAGATTGGACAGGAACCTACGAGCAGTACTTC
cdr3_aa: CASSVDWTGTYEQYF

cdr3_length: 14
clone_size: -
j_call: TRBJ1-2
d_call: -
v_call: TRBV6-1
cdr3_nt: TGTGCCAGCAATAACAGGGTCGGAAACTATGGCTACACCTTC
cdr3_aa: CASNNRVGNYGYTF

cdr3_length: 15
clone_size: few
j_call: TRBJ1-5
d_call: -
v_call: TRBV12-3/TRBV12-4
cdr3_nt: TGTGCCAGCAGTTTAAAGGCCGGCAGCAATCAGCCCCAGCATTTT
cdr3_aa: CASSLKAGSNQPQHF

cdr3_length: 14
clone_size: many
j_call: TRBJ2-5
d_call: TRBD2
v_call: TRBV29-1
cdr3_nt: TGCAGCGTAGGACTAGCGGGAGGCCAAGAGACCCAGTACTTC
cdr3_aa: CSVGLAGGQETQYF

cdr3_length: 18
clone_size: -
j_call: TRBJ2-3
d_call: TRBD1
v_call: TRBV7-8
cdr3_nt: TGTGCCAGCAGCTTACACCCGGACAGGGAGATTCCCACAGATACGCAGTATTTT
cdr3_aa: CASSLHPDREIPTDTQYF

cdr3_length: 17
clone_size: few
j_call: TRBJ2-2
d_call: TRBD1
v_call: TRBV3-1
cdr3_nt: TGTGCCAGCAGCCAAGGCAGGGGACAGACGAACACCGGGGAGCTGTTTTTT
cdr3_aa: CASSQGRGQTNTGELFF

cdr3_length: 13
clone_size: few
j_call: TRBJ1-5
d_call: -
v_call: TRBV6-1
cdr3_nt: TGTGCCAGCAGTGATCAAGGGAATCAGCCCCAGCATTTT
cdr3_aa: CASSDQGNQPQHF

cdr3_length: 14
clone_size: many
j_call: TRBJ2-5
d_call: -
v_call: TRBV21-1
cdr3_nt: TGTGCCAGCAACGGACAGTCGGATGTGGAGACCCAGTACTTC
cdr3_aa: CASNGQSDVETQYF

cdr3_length: 16
clone_size: many
j_call: TRBJ2-5
d_call: -
v_call: TRBV4-3
cdr3_nt: TGCGCCAGCAGCCAAGATTGGGCACTTCAGGGGGAGACCCAGTACTTC
cdr3_aa: CASSQDWALQGETQYF

cdr3_length: 14
clone_size: few
j_call: TRBJ2-1
d_call: -
v_call: TRBV12-3/TRBV12-4
cdr3_nt: TGTGCCAGCAGTGAGGGACTCGGGGGCAATGAGCAGTTCTTC
cdr3_aa: CASSEGLGGNEQFF

cdr3_length: 15
clone_size: few
j_call: TRBJ1-5
d_call: -
v_call: TRBV6-5
cdr3_nt: TGTGCCAGCAGGGGGGGGGGCAATAGCAATCAGCCCCAGCATTTT
cdr3_aa: CASRGGGNSNQPQHF

cdr3_length: 14
clone_size: few
j_call: TRBJ2-5
d_call: -
v_call: TRBV7-2
cdr3_nt: TGTGCCAGCAGCTTGTCGGCAGGAGTAGGGACCCAGTACTTC
cdr3_aa: CASSLSAGVGTQYF

cdr3_length: 15
clone_size: many
j_call: TRBJ2-1
d_call: TRBD1
v_call: TRBV4-1
cdr3_nt: TGCGCCAGCAGCCAAGATTGGGGGCGCCAGGGGGCTTCCCGCTTC
cdr3_aa: CASSQDWGRQGASRF

cdr3_length: 14
clone_size: few
j_call: TRBJ2-1
d_call: -
v_call: TRBV27
cdr3_nt: TGTGCCAGCAGTTTATCGAATAGGGGCAATGAGCAGTTCTTC
cdr3_aa: CASSLSNRGNEQFF

cdr3_length: 14
clone_size: -
j_call: TRBJ2-7
d_call: -
v_call: TRBV6-5
cdr3_nt: TGTGCCAGCAGTCATGGCGGGACCTCCTACGAGCAGTACTTC
cdr3_aa: CASSHGGTSYEQYF

cdr3_length: 16
clone_size: -
j_call: TRBJ1-4
d_call: -
v_call: TRBV28
cdr3_nt: TGTGCCAGCAGCCCCGGCCCCAGGCGAGATAATGAAAAACTGTTTTTT
cdr3_aa: CASSPGPRRDNEKLFF

cdr3_length: 16
clone_size: few
j_call: TRBJ2-5
d_call: -
v_call: TRBV19
cdr3_nt: TGTGCCAGTAGTACCACCAGGGATTGGGTAAGGGAGACCCAGTACTTC
cdr3_aa: CASSTTRDWVRETQYF

cdr3_length: 17
clone_size: -
j_call: TRBJ1-1
d_call: TRBD1
v_call: TRBV9
cdr3_nt: TGTGCCAGCAGCGTAAAGTTAGGTGGCAGGGGGCCCACTGAAGCTTTCTTT
cdr3_aa: CASSVKLGGRGPTEAFF

cdr3_length: 16
clone_size: few
j_call: TRBJ2-7
d_call: -
v_call: TRBV21-1
cdr3_nt: TGTGCCAGCAGCAGAGCAGCGGGATCGAGCTCCTACGAGCAGTACTTC
cdr3_aa: CASSRAAGSSSYEQYF

cdr3_length: 16
clone_size: few
j_call: TRBJ1-4
d_call: -
v_call: TRBV21-1
cdr3_nt: TGTGCCAGCAGCCCGGGCAGACGTGCAACTAATGAAAAACTGTTTTTT
cdr3_aa: CASSPGRRATNEKLFF

cdr3_length: 17
clone_size: -
j_call: TRBJ2-1
d_call: TRBD2
v_call: TRBV3-1
cdr3_nt: TGTGCCAGCAGCCGCCTGACTAGCGGGGAGTGGTACAATGAGCAGTTCTTC
cdr3_aa: CASSRLTSGEWYNEQFF

cdr3_length: 16
clone_size: many
j_call: TRBJ1-5
d_call: TRBD1
v_call: TRBV12-3/TRBV12-4
cdr3_nt: TGTGCCAGCAGTCCCGCGGGACAGGGGGCCAATCAGCCCCAGCATTTT
cdr3_aa: CASSPAGQGANQPQHF

cdr3_length: 16
clone_size: -
j_call: TRBJ2-5
d_call: TRBD2
v_call: TRBV19
cdr3_nt: TGTGCCAGTAGAAAAACACTAGCGGGGCCTCAAGAGACCCAGTACTTC
cdr3_aa: CASRKTLAGPQETQYF

cdr3_length: 17
clone_size: -
j_call: TRBJ2-5
d_call: -
v_call: TRBV7-9
cdr3_nt: TGTGCCAGCAGCTCTTCAAATCGAACAGTAGGCCAAGAGACCCAGTACTTC
cdr3_aa: CASSSSNRTVGQETQYF

cdr3_length: 13
clone_size: -
j_call: TRBJ1-3
d_call: -
v_call: TRBV20-1
cdr3_nt: TGCAGTGCTAGTGGGGGACCTGGAAACACCATATATTTT
cdr3_aa: CSASGGPGNTIYF

cdr3_length: 13
clone_size: few
j_call: TRBJ1-2
d_call: -
v_call: TRBV29-1
cdr3_nt: TGCAGCGTCCTGGCCGTGTCAGGGGCTGGCCACACCTTC
cdr3_aa: CSVLAVSGAGHTF

cdr3_length: 12
clone_size: -
j_call: TRBJ2-1
d_call: -
v_call: TRBV3-1
cdr3_nt: TGTGCCAGCAGCCACAGGGACAATGAGCAGTTCTTC
cdr3_aa: CASSHRDNEQFF

cdr3_length: 13
clone_size: few
j_call: TRBJ2-1
d_call: TRBD1
v_call: TRBV20-1
cdr3_nt: TGCAGTGCAACCGGGGACAGGGGCAATGAGCAGTTCTTC
cdr3_aa: CSATGDRGNEQFF